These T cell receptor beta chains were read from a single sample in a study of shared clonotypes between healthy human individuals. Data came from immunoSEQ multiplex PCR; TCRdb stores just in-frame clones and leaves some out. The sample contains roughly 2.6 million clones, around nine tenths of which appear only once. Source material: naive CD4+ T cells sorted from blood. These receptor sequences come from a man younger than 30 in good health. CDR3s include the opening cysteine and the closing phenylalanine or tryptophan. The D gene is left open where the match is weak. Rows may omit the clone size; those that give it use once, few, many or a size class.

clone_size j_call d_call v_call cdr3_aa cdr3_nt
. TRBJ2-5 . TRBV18 CASSPARGVGETQYF TGTGCCAGCTCACCAGCCAGAGGGGTAGGGGAGACCCAGTACTTC
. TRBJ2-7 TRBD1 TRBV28 CASSLPGQGDLEQYF TGTGCCAGCAGTTTACCGGGACAGGGTGACTTGGAGCAGTACTTC
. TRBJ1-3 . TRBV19 CASSSLTADSSGNTIYF TGTGCCAGTAGTTCATTGACAGCCGATTCCTCTGGAAACACCATATATTTT
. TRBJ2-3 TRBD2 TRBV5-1 CASRESAGGPSATQYF TGCGCCAGCAGAGAATCAGCGGGAGGGCCAAGTGCTACGCAGTATTTT
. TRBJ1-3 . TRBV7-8 CASSLVPGNTIYF TGTGCCAGCAGCTTAGTACCAGGAAACACCATATATTTT
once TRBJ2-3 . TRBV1 CTSSQGRGVTDTQYF TGCACCAGCAGCCAAGGGCGGGGGGTCACAGATACGCAGTATTTT
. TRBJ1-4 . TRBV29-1 CSARSRSNEKLFF TGCAGCGCCAGGTCACGGTCTAATGAAAAACTGTTTTTT
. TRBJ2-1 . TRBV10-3 CAISRDGDNEQFF TGTGCCATCAGCCGGGACGGAGACAATGAGCAGTTCTTC
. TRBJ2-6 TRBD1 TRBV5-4 CASSTGTGFSGANVLTF TGTGCCAGCAGCACCGGGACAGGGTTCAGTGGGGCCAACGTCCTGACTTTC
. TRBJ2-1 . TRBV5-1 CASSLVPSDGNEQFF TGCGCCAGCAGCTTGGTCCCTAGCGATGGCAATGAGCAGTTCTTC
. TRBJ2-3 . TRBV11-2 CASSLIGDTQYF TGTGCCAGCAGCTTAATAGGAGATACGCAGTATTTT
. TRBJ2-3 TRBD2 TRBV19 CASSTTSGSSDTQYF TGTGCCAGTAGTACGACTAGCGGGAGTTCAGATACGCAGTATTTT
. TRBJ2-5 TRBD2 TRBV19 CASSSASGSQAQYF TGTGCCAGTAGTTCGGCTAGCGGGAGCCAGGCCCAGTACTTC
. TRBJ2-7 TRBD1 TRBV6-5 CASRRDRVVDYEQYF TGTGCCAGCAGAAGGGACAGGGTGGTGGACTACGAGCAGTACTTC
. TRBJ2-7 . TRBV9 CASSVAGGIPQYF TGTGCCAGCAGCGTAGCGGGCGGGATACCGCAGTACTTC